This paragraph covers one T cell receptor (beta chain) sequence. The antigen remains undetermined. The ends lost 6 bases at V and 2 bases at J; junction bases unmatched: 9. CDR1 and CDR2 (germline): SGHTS, YDEGEE. CDR3 length equals 16 residues. This sample was taken from a study of T cell responses to AZD1222 COVID-19 vaccine. Regarding the study as a whole: The peak T cell response came first, and repertoires were sampled only after it.

The repertoire was sequenced with immunoSEQ multiplex PCR; TCRdb's copy has only in-frame clones and lacks some. The table includes roughly 130,000 clones, 80% to 90% detected once. Specimen: peripheral blood, collected on day 0 of AZD1222 vaccination. The gene calls are TRBV5-8 and TRBJ1-5; 9 nucleotides agree with TRBD1. The TCR was taken from an adult in good health. The CDR3 sequence: CASNLPGDRGNQPQHF. As DNA, the CDR3 is TGTGCCAGCAACCTTCCTGGGGACAGGGGCAATCAGCCCCAGCATTTT.